Shown below are 29 T cell receptor beta chains from a single sample sequenced in a study of OX40 agonist ivuxolimab in advanced cancers. Only in-frame clones appear in the TCRdb table, and some are missing; sequencing was by immunoSEQ multiplex PCR. Of 77,000 or so clones listed, 90% to 95% were seen once; the top ten hold around 0.39%. The sample was CD4+ or CD8+ T cells sorted from blood, taken in a trial of the OX40 agonist ivuxolimab. The receptors were gathered from an adult with an advanced solid tumor such as melanoma, head and neck, liver or kidney cancer.

In DNA form, the CDR3 reads TGTGCCAGCGGGAGGGAGGGGAGCGATACGCAGTATTTT. Residues: CASGREGSDTQYF. The J gene is TRBJ2-3, the V gene TRBV6-1, with 7 bases aligning to TRBD2. J gave up 6 bases and V 8 bases, and 8 bases lay outside the gene matches. CDR3 length equals 13 residues. In germline, CDR1 is MNHNS, CDR2 SASEGT.

This chain connects TRBV5-1 to TRBJ2-3; 7 bases are shared with TRBD2. After removal of 0 bases from V and 8 bases from J, the junction contained 9 bases not matched to a gene. This CDR3 has 15 amino acids. Germline-derived CDR1 and CDR2 are SGHRS and YFSETQ. The CDR3 here is CASSLVGGTGGTQYF. The CDR3 DNA is TGCGCCAGCAGCTTGGTTGGGGGAACGGGGGGTACGCAGTATTTT.

The V and J genes are TRBV27 and TRBJ2-3; D is perhaps TRBD2 (5 bases). The CDR3 sequence is 13 residues long. Trimming left V 8 bases short and J 6 bases short, with 15 bases between. Germline CDR1 and CDR2: MNHEY and SMNVEV (reference sequence). The CDR3 loop is CASRRGLLDTQYF. CDR3 sequence (DNA): TGTGCCAGCCGCCGCGGGTTGTTGGATACGCAGTATTTT.

This chain joins TRBV28 and TRBJ2-1; weak D call: TRBD2 (5 bases). Germline loops: CDR1 MDHEN, CDR2 SYDVKM. V was cut by 2 bases and J by 2 bases, with 16 bases left in between. The CDR3 extends over 17 amino acids. The CDR3 loop is CASSLIIQRPTYNEQFF. CDR3 coding DNA: TGTGCCAGCAGTTTAATTATCCAGCGGCCTACCTACAATGAGCAGTTCTTC. Supplemented by reference TRBV28 and TRBJ2-1, the full variable domain reads DVKVTQSSRYLVKRTGEKVFLECVQDMDHENMFWYRQDPGLGLRLIYFSYDVKMKEKGDIPEGYSVSREKKERFSLILESASTNQTSMYLCASSLIIQRPTYNEQFFGPGTRLTVL.

V and J are TRBV2 and TRBJ2-1; 11 nucleotides agree with TRBD2. After removal of 3 bases from V and 4 bases from J, the junction contained 8 bases not matched to a gene. In germline, CDR1 is SNHLY, CDR2 FYNNEI. This CDR3 spans 17 amino acids. Here the CDR3 reads CASSELPSGRRYNEQFF. The CDR3 DNA sequence: TGTGCCAGCAGTGAGCTCCCTAGCGGGAGGAGGTACAATGAGCAGTTCTTC.

The rearrangement links TRBV11-3 to TRBJ2-7; D is ambiguous. This CDR3 contains 14 residues. V was clipped by 1 base and J by 2 bases, with 9 bases between them. The V gene's germline CDR1 is SGHNT and CDR2 YENEEA. The CDR3 coding sequence is TGTGCCAGCAGCTTAGGGGGTCAGCCCTACGAGCAGTACTTC. It is translated as CASSLGGQPYEQYF.

The sample holds one count of this clone. The chain recombines TRBV7-2 with TRBJ2-7; D might be TRBD2 (7 bases). V was shortened by 0 bases and J by 4 bases, with 10 bases between the two germline ends. CDR1 and CDR2 (germline): SGHTA, FQGNSA. The CDR3 is made up of 14 amino acids. The CDR3 sequence: CASSLAGGPYEQYF. In nucleotides, the CDR3 is TGTGCCAGCAGCTTAGCGGGGGGGCCTTACGAGCAGTACTTC.

This chain links TRBV7-2 with TRBJ1-1; D may be TRBD1 (5 bases). The CDR3 runs 13 residues. V was cut by 1 base and J by 8 bases, with 11 bases left in between. In germline, CDR1 is SGHTA, CDR2 FQGNSA. CDR3 coding DNA: TGTGCCAGCAGCTTAGATTGGGAGGGGGAAGCTTTCTTT. Translating gives CASSLDWEGEAFF.

This clone has a handful of counts. Other DNA sequences in the sample encode the same CDR3. The V call is TRBV11-3, the J call TRBJ2-3; D uncertain. This CDR3 has 14 amino acids. V was shortened by 1 base and J by 4 bases, with 9 bases between the two germline ends. The germline CDR1 and CDR2 sequences are SGHNT and YENEEA. Written as DNA, the CDR3 is TGTGCCAGCAGCTTAGTAGCCGGAGCAGATACGCAGTATTTT. It specifies CASSLVAGADTQYF.

The chain carries TRBV19 and TRBJ2-7; a possible D gene is TRBD1 (6 bases). Germline values: CDR1 LNHDA, CDR2 SQIVND (reference sequence). Trimming cost V 2 bases and J 2 bases, with 10 bases left between them. The length of the CDR3 is 14 residues. CDR3 amino acids: CASSILQGPYEQYF. The CDR3 DNA is TGTGCCAGTAGTATACTACAGGGACCCTACGAGCAGTACTTC. Full variable domain (remainder filled in from reference TRBV19 and TRBJ2-7): DGGITQSPKYLFRKEGQNVTLSCEQNLNHDAMYWYRQDPGQGLRLIYYSQIVNDFQKGDIAEGYSVSREKKESFPLTVTSAQKNPTAFYLCASSILQGPYEQYFGPGTRLTVT.

This chain links TRBV28 with TRBJ2-3; 9 nucleotides line up with TRBD2. The CDR3 length is 15 residues. CDR1 MDHEN and CDR2 SYDVKM come from the germline V gene. Losses at the gene ends were 3 bases for V and 4 bases for J; bases not matched to a gene: 5. CDR3 loop: CASSLLAGNADTQYF. The CDR3 nucleotides are TGTGCCAGCAGTTTGCTAGCGGGAAATGCAGATACGCAGTATTTT.

The V call is TRBV7-7, the J call TRBJ2-2, with D possibly being TRBD1 (6 bases). Germline CDR1 and CDR2: SSHAT and FNYEAQ (reference sequence). This CDR3 spans 15 amino acids. The V and J ends lost 2 bases and 4 bases respectively, with 11 bases between them. CDR3 DNA sequence: TGTGCCAGCAGCTTAACAGGGTTGGGCACCGGGGAGCTGTTTTTT. It is translated as CASSLTGLGTGELFF.

This clone appeared a few times. V usage is TRBV6-1 and J usage is TRBJ2-7, with TRBD1 matching over 10 bases. The V and J ends lost 5 bases and 6 bases, in that order; junction bases with no gene match: 10. The CDR3 runs to 15 residues. The germline V gene encodes CDR1 MNHNS and CDR2 SASEGT. The CDR3 protein is CASSSTGTGVAEQYF. CDR3 coding DNA: TGTGCCAGCAGTTCCACCGGGACAGGGGTAGCCGAGCAGTACTTC.

This clone was seen only a few times. This rearrangement joins TRBV5-4 to TRBJ2-3; unclear D gene. The germline V and J ends were trimmed by 1 base and 4 bases, with 13 bases remaining between them. The CDR3 has 15 amino acids. Germline V lookup: CDR1 SGHNT, CDR2 YYREEE (reference sequence). DNA for the CDR3: TGTGCCAGCAGCTTGCTTTCCGGCCCCGCAGATACGCAGTATTTT. Translating it yields CASSLLSGPADTQYF.

The V and J genes are TRBV9 and TRBJ2-7; D may match TRBD1 or TRBD2 (5 bases each). Trimming stripped 0 bases from V and 6 bases from J, with 16 bases between. CDR1 is SGDLS, CDR2 YYNGEE, per germline. The CDR3 covers 15 residues. CDR3: CASSVGAGTGSEQYF. The CDR3 DNA follows: TGTGCCAGCAGCGTAGGGGCAGGGACGGGATCCGAGCAGTACTTC.

This chain joins TRBV28 and TRBJ1-5; TRBD1 matches at 7 bases. Germline lookup yields CDR1 MDHEN and CDR2 SYDVKM. The V gene end was trimmed by 6 bases and the J gene end by 9 bases; junction bases not matched to a gene: 11. CDR3 length: 14 residues. CDR3 DNA sequence: TGTGCCAGCAGCCCGACAGGGTTGGGGTCGCCCCAGCATTTT. As protein: CASSPTGLGSPQHF. The variable domain in full, with the rest retrieved from reference TRBV28 and TRBJ1-5, is DVKVTQSSRYLVKRTGEKVFLECVQDMDHENMFWYRQDPGLGLRLIYFSYDVKMKEKGDIPEGYSVSREKKERFSLILESASTNQTSMYLCASSPTGLGSPQHFGDGTRLSIL.

The genes are TRBV7-3 and TRBJ2-1; TRBD2 matches at 8 bases. The J segment lost 2 bases and the V segment lost 4 bases, leaving 7 bases of the junction unmatched. This CDR3 has 16 amino acids. CDR1 SGHTA and CDR2 FQGTGA come from the germline V gene. The CDR3 DNA follows: TGTGCCAGCAGCTCAGCCGGGGGGGCTGCCTACAATGAGCAGTTCTTC. Translated: CASSSAGGAAYNEQFF.

V usage is TRBV18 and J usage is TRBJ1-5, with D possibly matching TRBD1 (5 bases). The CDR3 length is 13 residues. Deletions cut 3 bases from V and 5 bases from J, with 8 bases between. CDR1 and CDR2 (germline): KGHSH, LQKENI. The CDR3 DNA is TGTGCCAGCTCACCGGGGCTAGATCAGCCCCAGCATTTT. Translating it yields CASSPGLDQPQHF.

This clone was seen only once. The rearrangement uses TRBV14 and TRBJ1-4, with D possibly TRBD1 on 5 matching bases. The length of the CDR3 is 15 residues. Trimming removed 3 bases at V and 2 bases at J, with 10 bases between. The germline V gene has CDR1 SGHDN and CDR2 FVKESK. The CDR3 region has the DNA TGTGCCAGCAGCCACCTGGAGGGGACTAATGAAAAACTGTTTTTT. This gives the protein CASSHLEGTNEKLFF.

The genes are TRBV21-1 and TRBJ2-7; no DNA check was done on the table's D call, TRBD2. TRBV21-1 is given as a pseudogene. The CDR3 loop spans 17 amino acids. CDR3 in amino acids: CASSKGSVEGRYYEQYF. DNA of the CDR3: TGTGCCAGCAGCAAAGGGTCCGTGGAGGGGCGATACTACGAGCAGTACTTC.

This clone came up a few times. The chain links TRBV19 to TRBJ1-5; no clear D. Deletions cut 6 bases from V and 6 bases from J, with 12 bases between. The CDR3 is 13 residues long. Per germline, CDR1 LNHDA and CDR2 SQIVND (reference sequence). The CDR3 DNA follows: TGTGCCAGTAGCCACGGCCTACGTCAGCCCCAGCATTTT. It specifies CASSHGLRQPQHF.

This chain connects TRBV7-9 to TRBJ2-3; tentatively, D is TRBD2 (5 bases). V was pared by 2 bases and J by 5 bases, with 11 bases between. The CDR3 is 14 amino acids. In germline, CDR1 is SEHNR, CDR2 FQNEAQ (reference sequence). The CDR3 DNA reads TGTGCCAGCAGCTTATCTTCCCGGGGAGATACGCAGTATTTT. The encoded protein is CASSLSSRGDTQYF.

This clone was observed once. The V gene is TRBV10-3, the J gene TRBJ1-3, with unresolved D. V shed 0 bases and J shed 1 base, with 7 bases lying between them. The CDR3 runs to 15 residues. Germline CDR1 and CDR2: ENHRY and SYGVKD. The DNA of the CDR3 is TGTGCCATCAGTGAGTCTGAGGGTTCTGGAAACACCATATATTTT. Amino acids: CAISESEGSGNTIYF.

By proportion, this clone is large. The genes are TRBV19 and TRBJ1-5; 7 bases are shared with TRBD1. After removal of 8 bases from V and 6 bases from J, the junction contained 7 bases not matched to a gene. Germline values: CDR1 LNHDA, CDR2 SQIVND (reference sequence). This CDR3 contains 13 residues. The CDR3 region is CASVTGEGQPQHF. In DNA form, the CDR3 reads TGTGCCAGTGTCACAGGGGAAGGTCAGCCCCAGCATTTT.

The V gene is TRBV7-9, the J gene TRBJ1-2, with D perhaps TRBD1 (5 bases). The CDR3 runs 16 residues. Trimming took off 1 base at V and 3 bases at J, with 15 bases between the two ends. Germline values: CDR1 SEHNR, CDR2 FQNEAQ (reference sequence). For the CDR3, the DNA is TGTGCCAGCAGCTTAGTGTTAGGTCAGGGCGACTATGGCTACACCTTC. Its translation is CASSLVLGQGDYGYTF.

V gene TRBV11-2 combines with J gene TRBJ1-2; D unresolved. Looked up from germline, CDR1 is SGHAT and CDR2 is FQNNGV. Trimming pared 9 bases from V and 4 bases from J, leaving 12 bases between. CDR3 size: 12 residues. The CDR3 region is CASSGRGYGYTF. In nucleotides, the CDR3 is TGTGCCAGTTCCGGCCGGGGCTATGGCTACACCTTC. The full variable domain, its missing parts supplied by reference TRBV11-2 and TRBJ1-2, is EAGVAQSPRYKIIEKRQSVAFWCNPISGHATLYWYQQILGQGPKLLIQFQNNGVVDDSQLPKDRFSAERLKGVDSTLKIQPAKLEDSAVYLCASSGRGYGYTFGSGTRLTVV.

The rearrangement uses TRBV7-8 and TRBJ2-4; either TRBD1 or TRBD2 may fit D (5 bases each). The V gene's germline CDR1 is SGHVS and CDR2 FQNEAQ. Trimming took 0 bases from V and 6 from J, leaving 15 bases between them. The CDR3 spans 16 residues. The CDR3 spells CASSLAGPGGGNIQYF. CDR3 DNA sequence: TGTGCCAGCAGCTTAGCGGGTCCGGGTGGGGGAAACATTCAGTACTTC.

The rearrangement uses TRBV6-5 and TRBJ1-2; a weak D match, TRBD1 (6 bases). Germline CDR1 is MNHEY and CDR2 is SVGAGI. Trimming removed 5 bases at V and 7 bases at J, with 14 bases between. CDR3 length: 13 residues. CDR3 in amino acids: CASSDGQLTGYTF. CDR3 nucleotide sequence: TGTGCCAGCAGTGACGGACAGTTGACTGGCTACACCTTC.

The chain carries TRBV6-1 and TRBJ2-7; 8 bases line up with TRBD1. J lost 3 bases, V lost 5 bases, and 3 bases had no gene match. Germline V CDR1 and CDR2: MNHNS, SASEGT. The CDR3 totals 13 residues. CDR3 residues: CASSSGQDYEQYF. The CDR3 DNA reads as TGTGCCAGCAGTTCGGGACAGGACTACGAGCAGTACTTC.